A single sample is the source of the 11 T cell receptor beta chains below, sequenced in a study of T cell responses to AZD1222 COVID-19 vaccine. Measured with immunoSEQ multiplex PCR; TCRdb has only the in-frame clones, and not every one. This sample carries around 70,000 clones, 80% to 90% of them seen once, and the ten largest clones take about 2.4%. Here the sequenced sample was peripheral blood, taken on day 0 of AZD1222 vaccination. The origin of the receptors is an adult in good health.

The chain combines TRBV4-1 with TRBJ1-2; D unclear. The V and J ends lost 4 bases and 4 bases respectively, with 16 bases between them. This CDR3 contains 15 residues. In germline, CDR1 is MGHRA, CDR2 YSYEKL. The CDR3 sequence: CASSPTVSSGYGYTF. CDR3 nucleotide sequence: TGCGCCAGCAGCCCAACAGTCTCCTCGGGCTATGGCTACACCTTC.

This chain connects TRBV3-1 (or the pseudogene TRBV3-2) to TRBJ1-2; a weak D match, TRBD1 (6 bases). The CDR3 is made up of 13 amino acids. Trimming removed 0 bases at V and 5 bases at J, with 7 bases between. Germline CDR1 is LGHDT and CDR2 is YNNKEL (reference sequence). The CDR3: CASSQDQGYGYTF. In DNA form, the CDR3 reads TGTGCCAGCAGCCAAGATCAGGGGTATGGCTACACCTTC.

V and J are TRBV19 and TRBJ1-5; 8 bases map to TRBD1. Germline lookup yields CDR1 LNHDA and CDR2 SQIVND (reference sequence). The J segment lost 7 bases and the V segment lost 3 bases, leaving 5 bases of the junction unmatched. The CDR3 consists of 14 residues. The CDR3 coding sequence is TGTGCCAGTAGTATCGGTCAGGGGGCCCAGCCCCAGCATTTT. Encoded protein: CASSIGQGAQPQHF.

This clone was counted only a few times. The V call is TRBV7-6, the J call TRBJ1-3; 7 bases are shared with TRBD1. The V gene's germline CDR1 is SGHVS and CDR2 FNYEAQ. This CDR3 region has 17 residues. Unmatched junction bases numbered 7, after V lost 1 base and J lost 1 base. The CDR3 here is CASSLGPTTGSGNTIYF. CDR3 DNA: TGTGCCAGCAGCTTAGGCCCAACGACAGGGTCTGGAAACACCATATATTTT.

The V and J genes are TRBV4-3 and TRBJ2-7, with TRBD1 matching 10 bases. This CDR3 contains 17 residues. Trimming at V came to 1 base and at J to 1 base, leaving 7 bases not matched to a gene. Per germline, CDR1 LGHNA and CDR2 YSLEER. The CDR3 is CASSQGTGGRHSYEQYF. CDR3 in DNA: TGCGCCAGCAGCCAAGGGACAGGGGGACGCCATTCCTACGAGCAGTACTTC.

V and J are TRBV27 and TRBJ2-1, with D possibly matching TRBD1 (5 bases). CDR1 MNHEY and CDR2 SMNVEV come from the germline V gene (reference sequence). This CDR3 region has 14 residues. Trimming removed 0 bases from V and 6 bases from J, with 9 bases in between. CDR3 sequence: CASSLSVRANEQFF. The CDR3 DNA is TGTGCCAGCAGTTTATCGGTCAGGGCCAATGAGCAGTTCTTC.

The V call is TRBV3-1 (or the pseudogene TRBV3-2), the J call TRBJ2-4, with D possibly TRBD2 on 6 matching bases. Per the germline V gene, CDR1 is LGHDT and CDR2 is YNNKEL (reference sequence). The CDR3 consists of 14 residues. V was clipped by 9 bases and J by 2 bases, with 14 bases between them. This CDR3 reads CARLPGDSKNIQYF. The CDR3 DNA follows: TGTGCCAGACTTCCCGGGGACTCCAAAAACATTCAGTACTTC.

The rearrangement uses TRBV6-5 and TRBJ2-1; D may match TRBD1 or TRBD2 (5 bases each). The CDR3 consists of 16 residues. V dropped 2 bases and J dropped 6 bases, with 17 bases sitting between them. CDR1 and CDR2 (germline): MNHEY, SVGAGI. CDR3 region: CASSYLGRGAGNEQFF. The DNA for the CDR3 is TGTGCCAGCAGTTACCTAGGTCGTGGGGCGGGCAATGAGCAGTTCTTC.

The chain combines TRBV6-5 with TRBJ2-1; 8 bases match TRBD2. This CDR3 has 15 amino acids. J was trimmed by 8 bases and V by 2 bases; bases with no gene match: 8. From germline, CDR1 is MNHEY and CDR2 SVGAGI. The CDR3 loop is CASSYIREGRDEQFF. As DNA, the CDR3 is TGTGCCAGCAGTTACATCCGGGAGGGTAGGGATGAGCAGTTCTTC.

The rearrangement links TRBV18 to TRBJ2-1; 13 bases agree with TRBD2. Germline V gene data show CDR1 as KGHSH and CDR2 as LQKENI. Trimming removed 5 bases from V and 1 base from J; junction bases left unmatched: 8. The CDR3 loop spans 18 amino acids. CDR3 nucleotides: TGTGCCAGCTCAGCTGGACTAGCGGGAGCCTGGTCCTACAATGAGCAGTTCTTC. This sequence encodes CASSAGLAGAWSYNEQFF.

This chain connects TRBV2 to TRBJ2-2, with D possibly being TRBD2 (6 bases). Germline lookup yields CDR1 SNHLY and CDR2 FYNNEI. The CDR3 contains 14 residues. V was pared by 4 bases and J by 0 bases, with 6 bases between. CDR3 nucleotide sequence: TGTGCCAGCAGTGGGGAGGCGAACACCGGGGAGCTGTTTTTT. This encodes CASSGEANTGELFF.